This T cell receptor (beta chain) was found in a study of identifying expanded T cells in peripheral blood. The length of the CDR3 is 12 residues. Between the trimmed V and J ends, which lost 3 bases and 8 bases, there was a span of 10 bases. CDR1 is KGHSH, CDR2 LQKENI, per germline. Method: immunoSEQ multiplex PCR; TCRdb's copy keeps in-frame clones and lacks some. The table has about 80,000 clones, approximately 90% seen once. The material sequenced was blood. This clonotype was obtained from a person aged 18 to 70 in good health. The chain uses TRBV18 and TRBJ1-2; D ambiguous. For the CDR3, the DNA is TGTGCCAGCTCACCCGACAACGCGGGCTACACCTTC. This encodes CASSPDNAGYTF.